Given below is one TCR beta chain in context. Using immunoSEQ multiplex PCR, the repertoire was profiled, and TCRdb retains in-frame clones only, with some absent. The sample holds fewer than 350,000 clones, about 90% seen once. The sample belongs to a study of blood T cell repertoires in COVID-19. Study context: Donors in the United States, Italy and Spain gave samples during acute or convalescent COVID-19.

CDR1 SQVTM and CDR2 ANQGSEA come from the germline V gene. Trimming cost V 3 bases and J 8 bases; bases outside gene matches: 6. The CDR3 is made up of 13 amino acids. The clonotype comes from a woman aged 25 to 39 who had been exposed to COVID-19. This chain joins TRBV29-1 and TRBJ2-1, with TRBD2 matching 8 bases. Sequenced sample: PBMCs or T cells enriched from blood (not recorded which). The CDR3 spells CSVERGLADEQFF. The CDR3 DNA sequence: TGCAGCGTTGAGAGAGGACTAGCCGATGAGCAGTTCTTC.